This TCR beta chain was found in a study of blood T cell repertoires in COVID-19. About the study: Sites in the United States, Italy and Spain provided acute and convalescent COVID-19 samples. Sources were T cells, B-cell-depleted T cells, or PBMCs; the material itself was cDNA or gDNA.

Per the original methods: Nucleated cell number was recorded as an estimate derived from reference gene primer amplification. Profiling relied on immunoSEQ multiplex PCR, and the TCRdb table lists in-frame clones only, not all of them. V and J calls and clone size are those listed in that table; D and trimming were worked out from the DNA. In the table there are 190,000 or so clones, 85% of which are singletons. The CDR3 is made up of 16 amino acids. V shed 3 bases and J 0 bases; nucleotides not matched to a gene: 10. Germline V gene data show CDR1 as DFQATT and CDR2 as SNEGSKA (reference sequence). The age range of participants was about 18 to 89 years, with residence in about two dozen US areas.

The chain couples TRBV20-1 to TRBJ2-7, with 8 bases aligning to TRBD2. The sequence was obtained from a middle-aged man who had recovered from COVID-19. Material for sequencing was PBMCs or T cells enriched from blood (not recorded which). CDR3 DNA sequence: TGCAGTGCTAGTATTAGCGGGATAGAGTACTCCTACGAGCAGTACTTC. This sequence encodes CSASISGIEYSYEQYF.